This TCR beta chain was captured in a study of T-cell reconstitution after alpha-beta-depleted transplantation in children. Germline CDR1 reads SQVTM; CDR2 reads ANQGSEA. The junction had 9 bases not matched to a gene; V was cut back by 1 base and J by 0 bases. The CDR3 totals 16 residues. This clonotype was recorded a few times. Antigen: not known. Study results and caveats: The origin of alpha-beta T cells about two months after transplant was reportedly several hundred expanded graft clones.

Unique molecular identifiers were incorporated during preparation of the TCRbeta library. Using its own MiXCR run on the PCR reads, TCRdb lists one record per CDR3 protein. The sample lists 450,000 to 550,000 distinct CDR3 sequences, approximately 10% occurring once. This sample comprised PBMCs, mostly from graft donor cells, obtained 180 days after TCRalphabeta/CD19-depleted stem cell transplant. The chain is built from TRBV29-1 and TRBJ2-7; 7 positions match TRBD1. This TCR came from a female patient aged 2-9 years who had a stem cell transplant for aplastic anemia, so the T cells may come from the graft donor. The CDR3 nucleotides are TGCAGCGTTGAAGGAGTTAGGACAGGCCTCTCCTACGAGCAGTACTTC. This translates into CSVEGVRTGLSYEQYF.